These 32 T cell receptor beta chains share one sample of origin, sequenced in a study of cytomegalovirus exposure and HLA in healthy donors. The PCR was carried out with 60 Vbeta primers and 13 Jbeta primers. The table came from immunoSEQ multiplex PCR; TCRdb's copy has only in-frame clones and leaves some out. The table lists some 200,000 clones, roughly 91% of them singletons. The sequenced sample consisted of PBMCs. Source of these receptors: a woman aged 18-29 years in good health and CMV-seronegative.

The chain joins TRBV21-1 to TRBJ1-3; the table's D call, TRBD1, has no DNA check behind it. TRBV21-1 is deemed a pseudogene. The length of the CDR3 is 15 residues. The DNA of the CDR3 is TGTGCCAGCAGCAAAGGCACAGGGTCCGGAAACACCATATATTTT. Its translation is CASSKGTGSGNTIYF.

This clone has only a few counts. In DNA form, the CDR3 reads TGCAGCGTTTTTCGCGTCGGGCTAGCGGAAAGAGTTAGGCAGTACTTC. Translating it yields CSVFRVGLAERVRQYF. The rearrangement uses TRBV29-1 and TRBJ2-7; 7 bases align to TRBD2. V was clipped by 5 bases and J by 9 bases; unmatched bases: 22. Germline loops: CDR1 SQVTM, CDR2 ANQGSEA. This CDR3 is 16 amino acids long.

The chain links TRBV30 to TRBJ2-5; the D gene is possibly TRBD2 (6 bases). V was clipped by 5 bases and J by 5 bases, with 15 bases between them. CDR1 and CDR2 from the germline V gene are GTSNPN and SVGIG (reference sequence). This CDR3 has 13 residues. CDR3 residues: CAWAPGSMETQYF. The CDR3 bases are TGTGCCTGGGCTCCCGGGAGTATGGAGACCCAGTACTTC.

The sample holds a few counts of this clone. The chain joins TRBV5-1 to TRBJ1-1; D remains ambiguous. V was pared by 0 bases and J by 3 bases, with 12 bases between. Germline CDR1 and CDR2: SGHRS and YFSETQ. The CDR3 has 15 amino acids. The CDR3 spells CASSLGYSQDTEAFF. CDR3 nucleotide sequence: TGCGCCAGCAGCTTGGGGTACTCCCAGGACACTGAAGCTTTCTTT. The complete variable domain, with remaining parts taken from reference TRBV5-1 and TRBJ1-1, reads KAGVTQTPRYLIKTRGQQVTLSCSPISGHRSVSWYQQTPGQGLQFLFEYFSETQRNKGNFPGRFSGRQFSNSRSEMNVSTLELGDSALYLCASSLGYSQDTEAFFGQGTRLTVV.

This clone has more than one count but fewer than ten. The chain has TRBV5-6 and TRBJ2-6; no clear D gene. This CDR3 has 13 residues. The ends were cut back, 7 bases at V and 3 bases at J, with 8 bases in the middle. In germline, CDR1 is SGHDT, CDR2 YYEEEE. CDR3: CASDLSGANVLTF. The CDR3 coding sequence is TGTGCCAGCGACTTGAGTGGGGCCAACGTCCTGACTTTC. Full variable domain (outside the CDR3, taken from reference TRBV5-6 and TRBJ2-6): DAGVTQSPTHLIKTRGQQVTLRCSPKSGHDTVSWYQQALGQGPQFIFQYYEEEERQRGNFPDRFSGHQFPNYSSELNVNALLLGDSALYLCASDLSGANVLTFGAGSRLTVL.

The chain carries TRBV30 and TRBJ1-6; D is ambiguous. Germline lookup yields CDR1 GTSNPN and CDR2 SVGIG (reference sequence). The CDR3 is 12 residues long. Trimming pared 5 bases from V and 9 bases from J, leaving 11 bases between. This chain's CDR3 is CAWGRRGSPLHF. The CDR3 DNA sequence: TGTGCCTGGGGCAGGCGGGGTTCACCCCTCCACTTT.

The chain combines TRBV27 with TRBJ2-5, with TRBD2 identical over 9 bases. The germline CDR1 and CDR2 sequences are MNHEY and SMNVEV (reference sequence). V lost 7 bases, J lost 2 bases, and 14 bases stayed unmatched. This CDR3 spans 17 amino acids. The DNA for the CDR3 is TGTGCCAGCAACCCTACCCTAGCGGGACTTTCTCAAGAGACCCAGTACTTC. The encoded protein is CASNPTLAGLSQETQYF.

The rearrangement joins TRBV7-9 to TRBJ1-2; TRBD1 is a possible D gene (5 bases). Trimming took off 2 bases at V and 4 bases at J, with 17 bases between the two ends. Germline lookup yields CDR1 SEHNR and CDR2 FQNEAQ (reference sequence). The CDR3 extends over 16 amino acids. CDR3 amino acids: CASSLSRVGGPYGYTF. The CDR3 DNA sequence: TGTGCCAGCAGCTTATCGCGGGTGGGGGGACCCTATGGCTACACCTTC.

The CDR3 bases are TGCAGCGTTGAACCTGGACTAGCCGGGAGCGATGAGCAGTTCTTC. Its translation is CSVEPGLAGSDEQFF. V usage is TRBV29-1 and J usage is TRBJ2-1; TRBD2 aligns across 8 bases. Germline CDR1 SQVTM, CDR2 ANQGSEA. This CDR3 contains 15 residues. V shed 2 bases, J shed 8 bases, and the junction held 11 bases outside the gene matches.

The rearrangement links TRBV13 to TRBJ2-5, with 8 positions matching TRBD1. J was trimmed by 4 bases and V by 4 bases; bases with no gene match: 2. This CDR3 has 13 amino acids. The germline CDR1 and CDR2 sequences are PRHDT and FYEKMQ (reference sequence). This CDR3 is CASSSGQGETQYF. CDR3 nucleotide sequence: TGTGCCAGCAGCTCAGGACAGGGAGAGACCCAGTACTTC. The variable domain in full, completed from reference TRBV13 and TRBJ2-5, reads AAGVIQSPRHLIKEKRETATLKCYPIPRHDTVYWYQQGPGQDPQFLISFYEKMQSDKGSIPDRFSAQQFSDYHSELNMSSLELGDSALYFCASSSGQGETQYFGPGTRLLVL.

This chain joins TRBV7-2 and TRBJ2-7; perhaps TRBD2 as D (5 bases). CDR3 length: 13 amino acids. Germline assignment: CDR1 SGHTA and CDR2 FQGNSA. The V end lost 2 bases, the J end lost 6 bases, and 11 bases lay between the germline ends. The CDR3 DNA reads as TGTGCCAGCAGCTTAATGCCCGCGGGCGAGCAGTACTTC. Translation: CASSLMPAGEQYF.

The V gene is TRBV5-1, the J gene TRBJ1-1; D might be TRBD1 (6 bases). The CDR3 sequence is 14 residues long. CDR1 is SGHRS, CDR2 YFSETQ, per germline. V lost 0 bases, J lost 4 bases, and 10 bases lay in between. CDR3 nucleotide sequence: TGCGCCAGCAGCTTGGGAGGGGGTATCACTGAAGCTTTCTTT. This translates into CASSLGGGITEAFF. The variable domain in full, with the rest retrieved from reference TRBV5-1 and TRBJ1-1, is KAGVTQTPRYLIKTRGQQVTLSCSPISGHRSVSWYQQTPGQGLQFLFEYFSETQRNKGNFPGRFSGRQFSNSRSEMNVSTLELGDSALYLCASSLGGGITEAFFGQGTRLTVV.

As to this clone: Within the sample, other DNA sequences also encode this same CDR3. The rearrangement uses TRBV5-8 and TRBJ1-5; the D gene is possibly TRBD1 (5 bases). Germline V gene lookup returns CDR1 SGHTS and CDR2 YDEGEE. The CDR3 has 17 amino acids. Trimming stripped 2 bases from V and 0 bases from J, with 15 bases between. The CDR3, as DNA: TGTGCCAGCAGCTTCGGCGGAGGGGCTTATAGCAATCAGCCCCAGCATTTT. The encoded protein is CASSFGGGAYSNQPQHF. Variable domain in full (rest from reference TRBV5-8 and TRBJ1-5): EAGVTQSPTHLIKTRGQQATLRCSPISGHTSVYWYQQALGLGLQFLLWYDEGEERNRGNFPPRFSGRQFPNYSSELNVNALELEDSALYLCASSFGGGAYSNQPQHFGDGTRLSIL.

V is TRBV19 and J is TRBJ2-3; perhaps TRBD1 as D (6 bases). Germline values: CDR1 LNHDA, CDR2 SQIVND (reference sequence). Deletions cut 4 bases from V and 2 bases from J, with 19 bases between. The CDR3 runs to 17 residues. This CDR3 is CASSKNRAELFTDTQYF. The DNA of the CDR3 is TGTGCCAGTAGTAAAAACAGGGCAGAGCTTTTCACAGATACGCAGTATTTT.

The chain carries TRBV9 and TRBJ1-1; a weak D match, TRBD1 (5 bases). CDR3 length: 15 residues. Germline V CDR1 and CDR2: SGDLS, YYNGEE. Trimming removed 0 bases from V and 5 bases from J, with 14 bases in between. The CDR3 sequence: CASSVVGGAGTEAFF. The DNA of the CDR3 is TGTGCCAGCAGCGTAGTGGGCGGGGCAGGGACTGAAGCTTTCTTT.

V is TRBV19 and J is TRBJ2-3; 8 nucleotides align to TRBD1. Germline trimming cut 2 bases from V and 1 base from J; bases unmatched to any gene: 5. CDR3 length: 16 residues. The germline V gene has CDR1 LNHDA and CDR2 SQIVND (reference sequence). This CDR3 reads CASSIQGAWGTDTQYF. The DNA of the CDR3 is TGTGCCAGTAGTATACAGGGGGCGTGGGGCACAGATACGCAGTATTTT.

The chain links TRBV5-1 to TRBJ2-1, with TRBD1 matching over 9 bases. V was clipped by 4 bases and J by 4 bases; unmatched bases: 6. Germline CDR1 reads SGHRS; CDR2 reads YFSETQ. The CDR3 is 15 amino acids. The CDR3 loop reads CASSGRDRAYNEQFF. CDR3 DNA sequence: TGCGCCAGCAGCGGCCGGGACAGGGCATACAATGAGCAGTTCTTC.

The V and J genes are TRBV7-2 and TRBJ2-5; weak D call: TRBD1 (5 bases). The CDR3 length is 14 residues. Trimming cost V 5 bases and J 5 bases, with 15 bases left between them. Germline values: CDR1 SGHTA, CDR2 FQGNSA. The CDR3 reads CASSQAGIRETQYF. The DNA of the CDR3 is TGTGCCAGCAGCCAAGCAGGGATAAGGGAGACCCAGTACTTC.

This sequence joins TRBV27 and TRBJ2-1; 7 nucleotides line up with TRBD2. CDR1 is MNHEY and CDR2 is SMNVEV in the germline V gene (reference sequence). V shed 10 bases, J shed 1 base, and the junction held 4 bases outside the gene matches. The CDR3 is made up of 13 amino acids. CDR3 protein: CATQRGSYNEQFF. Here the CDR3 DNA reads TGTGCCACCCAGCGGGGTTCCTACAATGAGCAGTTCTTC.

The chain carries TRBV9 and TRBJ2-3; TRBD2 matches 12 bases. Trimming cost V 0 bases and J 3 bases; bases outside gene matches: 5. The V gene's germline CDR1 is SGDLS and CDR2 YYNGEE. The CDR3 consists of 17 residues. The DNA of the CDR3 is TGTGCCAGCAGCGTAGAGGGCGGACTAGCGGGAACAGATACGCAGTATTTT. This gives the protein CASSVEGGLAGTDTQYF.

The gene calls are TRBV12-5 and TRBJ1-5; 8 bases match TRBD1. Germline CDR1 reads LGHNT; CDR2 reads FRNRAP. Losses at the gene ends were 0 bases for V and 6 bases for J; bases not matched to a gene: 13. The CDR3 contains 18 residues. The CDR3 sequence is CASGLVLRQGRPCQPQHF. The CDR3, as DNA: TGTGCTAGTGGTTTGGTACTCCGACAGGGGAGGCCATGTCAGCCCCAGCATTTT.

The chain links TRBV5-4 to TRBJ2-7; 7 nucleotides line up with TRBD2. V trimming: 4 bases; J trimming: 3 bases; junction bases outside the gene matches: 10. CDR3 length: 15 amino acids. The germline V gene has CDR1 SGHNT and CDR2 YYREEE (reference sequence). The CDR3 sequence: CASSLTGTTIYEQYF. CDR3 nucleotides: TGTGCCAGCAGCCTGACCGGGACTACCATCTACGAGCAGTACTTC.

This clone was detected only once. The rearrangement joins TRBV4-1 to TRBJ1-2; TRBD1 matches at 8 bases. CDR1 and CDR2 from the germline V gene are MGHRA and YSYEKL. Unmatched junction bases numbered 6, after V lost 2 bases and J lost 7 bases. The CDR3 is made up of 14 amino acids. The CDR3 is CASSQYGQGGGYTF. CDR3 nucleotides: TGCGCCAGCAGCCAATACGGACAGGGTGGTGGCTACACCTTC.

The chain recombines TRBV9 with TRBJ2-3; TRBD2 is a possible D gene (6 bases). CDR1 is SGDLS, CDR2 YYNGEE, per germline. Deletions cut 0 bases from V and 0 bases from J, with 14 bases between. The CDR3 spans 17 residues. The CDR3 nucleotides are TGTGCCAGCAGCGTAGGACGTCGTGGGACTAGCACAGATACGCAGTATTTT. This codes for CASSVGRRGTSTDTQYF.

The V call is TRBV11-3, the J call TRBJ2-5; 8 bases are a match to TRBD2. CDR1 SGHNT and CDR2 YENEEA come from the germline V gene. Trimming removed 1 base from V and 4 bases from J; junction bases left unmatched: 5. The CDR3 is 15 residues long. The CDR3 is CASSLAGLDTETQYF. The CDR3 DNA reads TGTGCCAGCAGCTTAGCGGGACTAGATACAGAGACCCAGTACTTC. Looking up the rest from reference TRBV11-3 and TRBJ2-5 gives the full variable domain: EAGVVQSPRYKIIEKKQPVAFWCNPISGHNTLYWYLQNLGQGPELLIRYENEEAVDDSQLPKDRFSAERLKGVDSTLKIQPAELGDSAVYLCASSLAGLDTETQYFGPGTRLLVL.

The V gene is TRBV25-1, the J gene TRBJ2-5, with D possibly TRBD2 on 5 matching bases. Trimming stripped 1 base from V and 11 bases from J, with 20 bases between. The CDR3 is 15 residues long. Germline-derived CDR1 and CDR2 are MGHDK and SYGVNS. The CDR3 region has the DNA TGTGCCAGCAGTGAATCACCCCGGGAAAGAAGGGAGCAGTACTTC. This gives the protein CASSESPRERREQYF.

The CDR3 DNA sequence: TGCGCCAGCAGTCGGGACAGGGTCATATCCGAGCAGTACTTC. Amino acids: CASSRDRVISEQYF. The rearrangement uses TRBV10-1 and TRBJ2-7; TRBD1 matches 9 bases. Looked up from germline, CDR1 is WNHNN and CDR2 is SYGVQD (reference sequence). CDR3 length equals 14 residues. The V gene end was trimmed by 5 bases and the J gene end by 6 bases; junction bases not matched to a gene: 8.

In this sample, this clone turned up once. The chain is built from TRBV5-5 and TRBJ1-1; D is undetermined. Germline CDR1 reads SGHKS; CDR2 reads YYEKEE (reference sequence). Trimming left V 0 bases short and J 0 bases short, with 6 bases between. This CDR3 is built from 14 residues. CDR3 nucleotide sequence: TGTGCCAGCAGCTTGGTAGAGGTGAACACTGAAGCTTTCTTT. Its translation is CASSLVEVNTEAFF.

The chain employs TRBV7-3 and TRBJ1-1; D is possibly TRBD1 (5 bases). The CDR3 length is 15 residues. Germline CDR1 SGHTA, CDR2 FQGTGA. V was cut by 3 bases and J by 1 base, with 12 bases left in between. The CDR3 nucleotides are TGTGCCAGCAGCTTGACCACAGGACCGAACACTGAAGCTTTCTTT. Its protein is CASSLTTGPNTEAFF.

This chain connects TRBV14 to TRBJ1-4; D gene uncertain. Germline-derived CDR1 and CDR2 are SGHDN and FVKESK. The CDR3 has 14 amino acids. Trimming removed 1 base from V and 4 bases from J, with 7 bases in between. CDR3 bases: TGTGCCAGCAGCCAAGGATGGAGTAATGAAAAACTGTTTTTT. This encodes CASSQGWSNEKLFF.

Here the CDR3 reads CASSLQGLGGNEQFF. The CDR3 coding sequence is TGTGCCAGTAGTTTACAGGGCCTTGGGGGAAATGAGCAGTTCTTC. V and J are TRBV19 and TRBJ2-1, with D perhaps matching TRBD1 (6 bases). Germline lookup yields CDR1 LNHDA and CDR2 SQIVND (reference sequence). Trimming pared 5 bases from V and 7 bases from J, leaving 18 bases between. The CDR3 runs to 15 residues.

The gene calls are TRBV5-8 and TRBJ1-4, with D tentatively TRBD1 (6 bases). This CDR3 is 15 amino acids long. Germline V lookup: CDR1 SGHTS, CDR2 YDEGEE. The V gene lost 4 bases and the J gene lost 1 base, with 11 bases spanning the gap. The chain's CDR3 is CASSPGTQTNEKLFF. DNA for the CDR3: TGTGCCAGCAGCCCCGGGACACAAACTAATGAAAAACTGTTTTTT.